This T cell receptor (beta chain) was identified in a study of T cell changes during pregnancy in multiple sclerosis. The assay was immunoSEQ multiplex PCR, and TCRdb's table has in-frame clones only and misses some. The data hold approximately 88,000 clones, with 94% observed a single time. The count of this clone is one. Per the germline V gene, CDR1 is LGHNA and CDR2 is YSLEER. V gave up 2 bases and J gave up 6 bases; unmatched junction bases: 6. There are 15 residues in the CDR3. The chain employs TRBV4-3 and TRBJ2-2, with 7 bases that match TRBD1. This receptor was obtained from a female donor with multiple sclerosis, enrolled in a pregnancy study. This specimen was peripheral blood, taken in the third trimester of pregnancy. The CDR3 is CASSQRQGRPGELFF. In DNA, the CDR3 is TGCGCCAGCAGCCAACGACAGGGACGTCCCGGGGAGCTGTTTTTT.